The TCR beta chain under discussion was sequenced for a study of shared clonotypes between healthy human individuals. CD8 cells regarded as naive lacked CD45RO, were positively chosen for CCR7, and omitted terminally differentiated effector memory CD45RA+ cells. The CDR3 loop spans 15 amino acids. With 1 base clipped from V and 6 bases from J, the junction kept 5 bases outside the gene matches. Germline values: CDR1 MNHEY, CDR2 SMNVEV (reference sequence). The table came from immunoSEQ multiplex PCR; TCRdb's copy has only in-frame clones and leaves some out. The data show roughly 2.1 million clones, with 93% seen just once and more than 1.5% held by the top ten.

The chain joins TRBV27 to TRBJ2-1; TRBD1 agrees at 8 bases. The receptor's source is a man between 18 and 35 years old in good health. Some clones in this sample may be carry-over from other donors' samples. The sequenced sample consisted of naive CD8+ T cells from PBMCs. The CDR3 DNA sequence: TGTGCCAGCAGTTTATGGACAGGGAATACCAATGAGCAGTTCTTC. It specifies CASSLWTGNTNEQFF.